The entry below describes one TCR beta chain. Its antigen is unknown. Between the trimmed V and J ends, which lost 0 bases and 7 bases, there was a span of 9 bases. From germline, CDR1 is GTSNPN and CDR2 SVGIG (reference sequence). CDR3 length equals 12 residues. Described time point: week 23, last vaccination. Every vaccination contained 300 ug of the mutant IDH1 20-mer peptide and was paired with topical imiquimod. The sample is drawn from a study of a mutant IDH1 vaccine in newly diagnosed glioma. Study summary: The initiation of vaccination occurred 4-6 weeks after radiotherapy alone, or with temozolomide cycles.

Assay: immunoSEQ multiplex PCR; the TCRdb copy retains only in-frame clones and omits some. Among about 67,000 clones, nearly 85% were seen once, and the ten largest hold roughly 14%. The input for sequencing was PBMCs, taken from a glioma patient whose treatment included an IDH1 peptide vaccine. This receptor was obtained from a young man with glioma. The V call is TRBV30, the J call TRBJ1-1, with D perhaps matching TRBD1 (5 bases). CDR3 amino acids: CAWSVRQNEAFF. CDR3 sequence (DNA): TGTGCCTGGAGTGTACGACAGAATGAAGCTTTCTTT.